The source of this T cell receptor (beta chain) is a study of T cells in localized non-small cell lung cancer. Study-wide findings and caveats: A median approximately 60 of the top 100 tumor clones appeared in adjacent lung. The greatest T cell clonality was found in uninvolved adjacent lung (higher than in tumor).

A note on this clone: Antigen specificity is unknown.

Only in-frame clones appear in the TCRdb table, and some are missing; sequencing was by immunoSEQ multiplex PCR. The profile shows roughly 29,000 clones, 84% of them singletons. This CDR3 contains 16 residues. The germline V gene encodes CDR1 ENHRY and CDR2 SYGVKD. Trimming left V 6 bases short and J 2 bases short, with 17 bases between. Here the sequenced sample was peripheral blood mononuclear cells, taken before any cancer treatment. This receptor was identified in a man aged 35 to 69 with stage III lung adenocarcinoma. The chain carries TRBV10-3 and TRBJ1-3; tentatively, D is TRBD1 (6 bases). DNA for the CDR3: TGTGCCATCAGCGGCAACAGGGACTACCCTGGAAACACCATATATTTT. This encodes CAISGNRDYPGNTIYF.